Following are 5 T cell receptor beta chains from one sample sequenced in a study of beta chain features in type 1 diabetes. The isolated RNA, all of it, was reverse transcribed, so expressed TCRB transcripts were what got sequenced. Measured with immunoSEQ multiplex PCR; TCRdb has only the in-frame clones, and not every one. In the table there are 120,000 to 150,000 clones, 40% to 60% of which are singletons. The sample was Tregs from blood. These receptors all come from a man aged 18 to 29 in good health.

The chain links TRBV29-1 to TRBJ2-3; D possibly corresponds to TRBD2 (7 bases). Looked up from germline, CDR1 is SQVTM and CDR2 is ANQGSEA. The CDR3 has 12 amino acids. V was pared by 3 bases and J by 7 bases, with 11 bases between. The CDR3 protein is CSVDRGANTQYF. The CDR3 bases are TGCAGCGTTGACCGGGGGGCGAATACGCAGTATTTT.

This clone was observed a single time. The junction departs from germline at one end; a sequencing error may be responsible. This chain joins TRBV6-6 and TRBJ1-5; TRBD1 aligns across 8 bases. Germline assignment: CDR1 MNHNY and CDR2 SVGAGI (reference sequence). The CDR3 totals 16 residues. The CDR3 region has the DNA TGTGCCAGTAGTTACTCAGGGACAGGAGGGAATCAGCCCCAGCATTTT. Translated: CASSYSGTGGNQPQHF.

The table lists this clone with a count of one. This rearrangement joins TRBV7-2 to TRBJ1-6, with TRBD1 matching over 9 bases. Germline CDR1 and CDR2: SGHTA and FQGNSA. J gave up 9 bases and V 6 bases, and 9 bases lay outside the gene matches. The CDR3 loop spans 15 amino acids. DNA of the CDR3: TGTGCCAGCAGTCGCCGGGACAGGGTATTTTCACCCCTCCACTTT. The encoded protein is CASSRRDRVFSPLHF.

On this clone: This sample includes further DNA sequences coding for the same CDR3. The CDR3 nucleotides are TGTGCCAGCAGCTTACAGGGGTCCTCCTACAATGAGCAGTTCTTC. Its translation: CASSLQGSSYNEQFF. The V and J genes are TRBV7-2 and TRBJ2-1, with D possibly TRBD1 on 6 matching bases. V was shortened by 2 bases and J by 0 bases, with 8 bases between the two germline ends. Germline CDR1 and CDR2: SGHTA and FQGNSA. CDR3 length equals 15 residues.

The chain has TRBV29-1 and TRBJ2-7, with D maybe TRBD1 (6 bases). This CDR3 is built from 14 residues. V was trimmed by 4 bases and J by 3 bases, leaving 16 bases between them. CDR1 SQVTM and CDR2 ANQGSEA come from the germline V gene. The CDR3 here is CSVGPRTASYEQYF. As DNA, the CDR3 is TGCAGCGTTGGCCCTAGGACAGCGAGCTACGAGCAGTACTTC.